This T cell receptor (beta chain) was found in a study of blood T cell repertoires in COVID-19. On the study more broadly: The United States, Italy and Spain provided the acute and convalescent COVID-19 samples.

The age range of participants was 18 to 89 years, with residence in roughly 25 US areas. Exposed enrollees encountered a COVID-19 case at some point within 2 weeks before study entry. Original processing methods: From reference gene primer amplification, estimates of nucleated cell counts were derived. Profiling relied on immunoSEQ multiplex PCR, and the TCRdb table lists in-frame clones only, not all of them. D and trimming were read from the DNA, whereas the V and J calls and clone size are those reported in that table. Of approximately 310,000 clones detected, 85% appear once; the ten largest clones hold under 2%. The specimen sequenced was PBMCs or T cells enriched from blood (not recorded which). The origin of this receptor is a woman aged 30 to 39 who had been exposed to COVID-19.

The CDR3 DNA reads TGTGCCAGCAGGTCGCTTCAGGGGCGAAACACCATATATTTT. Protein: CASRSLQGRNTIYF. The V gene is TRBV6-5, the J gene TRBJ1-3; D may be TRBD1 (6 bases). The V gene lost 6 bases and the J gene lost 5 bases, with 14 bases spanning the gap. Germline CDR1 and CDR2: MNHEY and SVGAGI. The CDR3 length is 14 residues.